The next 2 T cell receptor beta chains were all read from a single sample in a study of blood T cell repertoires in COVID-19 (dated by TCRdb to about 2020). The library was prepared using the immunoSEQ multiplex PCR assay. The table comes from immuneACCESS by way of TCRdb, which keeps in-frame sequences with V and J called. Part of the clones is missing from these tables; in studies checked, under half for an unresolved V gene and the rest for unknown reasons. The sample table shows 410,000 or so clones, and 89% are seen once. The ten most abundant clones make up 1.5% to 1.9% of the sample. Material: peripheral blood. These receptor sequences come from a woman aged 35 to 49 with COVID-19, enrolled during active disease.

This clone was counted once. The chain joins TRBV18 to TRBJ2-2, with D tentatively TRBD1 (6 bases). The V end lost 7 bases, the J end lost 2 bases, and 11 bases lay between the germline ends. The CDR3 runs to 14 residues. Germline V gene lookup returns CDR1 KGHSH and CDR2 LQKENI. Here the CDR3 reads CASYRAGNTGELFF. CDR3 coding DNA: TGTGCCAGCTACAGGGCTGGTAACACCGGGGAGCTGTTTTTT.

CDR3 bases: TGCAGCGTTGACATCAGCGCAGGGGCCTATGGCTACACCTTC. Its translation: CSVDISAGAYGYTF. The rearrangement uses TRBV29-1 and TRBJ1-2; tentatively, D is TRBD1 (6 bases). The ends were cut back, 3 bases at V and 4 bases at J, with 15 bases in the middle. CDR1 is SQVTM and CDR2 is ANQGSEA in the germline V gene. There are 14 residues in the CDR3.